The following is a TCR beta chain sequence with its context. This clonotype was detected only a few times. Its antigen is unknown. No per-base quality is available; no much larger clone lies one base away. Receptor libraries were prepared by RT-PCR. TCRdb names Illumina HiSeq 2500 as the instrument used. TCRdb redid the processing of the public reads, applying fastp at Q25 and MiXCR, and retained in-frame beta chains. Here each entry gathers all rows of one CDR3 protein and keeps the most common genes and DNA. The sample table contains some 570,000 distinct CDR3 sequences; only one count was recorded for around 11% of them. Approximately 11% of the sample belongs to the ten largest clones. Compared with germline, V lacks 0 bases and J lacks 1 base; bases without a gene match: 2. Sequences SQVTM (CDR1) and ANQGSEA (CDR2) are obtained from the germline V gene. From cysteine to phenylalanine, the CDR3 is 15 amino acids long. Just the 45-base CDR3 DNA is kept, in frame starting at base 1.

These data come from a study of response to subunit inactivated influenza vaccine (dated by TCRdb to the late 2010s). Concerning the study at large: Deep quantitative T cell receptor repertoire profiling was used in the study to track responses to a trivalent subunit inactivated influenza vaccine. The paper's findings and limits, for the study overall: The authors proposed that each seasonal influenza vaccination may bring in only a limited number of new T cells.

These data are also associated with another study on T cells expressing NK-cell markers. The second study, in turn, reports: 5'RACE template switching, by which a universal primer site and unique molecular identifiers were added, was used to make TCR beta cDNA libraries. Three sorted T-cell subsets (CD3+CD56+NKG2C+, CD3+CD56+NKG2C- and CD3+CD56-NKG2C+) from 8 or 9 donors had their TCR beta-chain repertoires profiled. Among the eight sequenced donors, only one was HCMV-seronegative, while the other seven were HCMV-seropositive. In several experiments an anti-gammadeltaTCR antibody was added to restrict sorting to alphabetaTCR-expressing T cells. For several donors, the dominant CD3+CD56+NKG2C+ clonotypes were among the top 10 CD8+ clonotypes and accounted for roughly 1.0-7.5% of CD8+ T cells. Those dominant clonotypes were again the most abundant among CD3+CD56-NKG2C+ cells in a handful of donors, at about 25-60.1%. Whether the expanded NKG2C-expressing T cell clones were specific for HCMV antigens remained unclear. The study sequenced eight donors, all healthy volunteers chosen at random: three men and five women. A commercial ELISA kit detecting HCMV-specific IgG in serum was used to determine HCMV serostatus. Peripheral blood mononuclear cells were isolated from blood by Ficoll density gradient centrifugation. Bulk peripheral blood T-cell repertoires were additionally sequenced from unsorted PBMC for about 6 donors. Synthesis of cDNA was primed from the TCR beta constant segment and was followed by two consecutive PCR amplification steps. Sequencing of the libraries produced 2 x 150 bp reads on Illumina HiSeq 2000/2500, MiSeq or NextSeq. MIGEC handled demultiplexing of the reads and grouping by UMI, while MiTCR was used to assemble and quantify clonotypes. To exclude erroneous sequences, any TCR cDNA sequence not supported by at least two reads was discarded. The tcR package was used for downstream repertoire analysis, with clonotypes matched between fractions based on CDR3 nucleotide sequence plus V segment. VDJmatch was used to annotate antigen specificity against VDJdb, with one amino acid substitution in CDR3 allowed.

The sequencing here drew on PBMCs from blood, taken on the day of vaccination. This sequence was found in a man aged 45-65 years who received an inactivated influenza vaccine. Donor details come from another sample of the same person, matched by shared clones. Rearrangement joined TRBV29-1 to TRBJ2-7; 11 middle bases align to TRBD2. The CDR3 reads CSVEDWTSGSYEQYF. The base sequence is TGCAGCGTTGAAGATTGGACTAGCGGGTCCTACGAGCAGTACTTC.